The clone carrying this T cell receptor (beta chain) was detected a few times. This table comes from immunoSEQ multiplex PCR, and its TCRdb copy is limited to in-frame clones, with some not included. There are 75,000 to 95,000 clones in the sample; 85% occur only once, and 0.2% to 0.25% lies in the top ten. These data belong to a study of OX40 agonist ivuxolimab in advanced cancers. The CDR3 extends over 14 amino acids. Germline V gene lookup returns CDR1 MNHEY and CDR2 SVGAGI. The V segment lost 6 bases and the J segment 0 bases; nucleotides outside the gene matches: 3. The sample here was CD4+ or CD8+ T cells sorted from blood, taken in a trial of the OX40 agonist ivuxolimab. The TCR was taken from an adult with an advanced solid tumor such as melanoma, head and neck, liver or kidney cancer. The chain uses TRBV6-5 and TRBJ2-7; 9 nucleotides agree with TRBD1. The CDR3 nucleotides are TGTGCCAGCAGGTTGGACAGGGGCTCCTACGAGCAGTACTTC. Protein product: CASRLDRGSYEQYF.